This is a list of T cell receptor beta chains from one sample in a study of patients and donors after allogeneic stem cell transplantation. One entry per CDR3 protein, called by TCRdb with MiXCR from the RT-PCR reads. The sample gives approximately 430,000 distinct CDR3 sequences, 16% of which show up once; 6% to 8% is in the top ten. The specimen sequenced was blood, either unsorted or a sorted T cell fraction (not recorded which). Receptors originate from a human donor who was either an allogeneic HSCT recipient or a stem cell or donor lymphocyte infusion donor (not recorded which). It is not recorded whose cells these are; they may come from a transplant donor. CDR3s include the opening cysteine and the closing phenylalanine or tryptophan. Each record gives: V gene, D gene, clone size, J gene, CDR3 protein, CDR3 DNA. D genes are given only for firm matches. Size values are once, few and many counts, or a class for expanded clones, and some rows have none.

TRBV25-1,NA,NA,TRBJ2-2,CASSEYKGDRNTGELFF,TGTGCCAGCAGTGAATATAAAGGAGACAGAAACACCGGGGAGCTGTTTTTT
TRBV24-1,TRBD1,NA,TRBJ1-5,CATSATGGYQPQHF,TGTGCCACCAGTGCCACAGGGGGATATCAGCCCCAGCATTTT
TRBV7-9,NA,few,TRBJ1-4,CASSGREKLFF,TGTGCCAGCAGCGGGAGAGAAAAACTGTTTTTT
TRBV14,NA,NA,TRBJ2-1,CASSLRDRGSGRAVNEQFF,TGTGCCAGCAGCCTACGGGACAGGGGAAGCGGGAGGGCCGTCAATGAGCAGTTCTTC
TRBV6-1,NA,NA,TRBJ2-2,CASKEALAGYTGELFF,TGTGCCAGCAAGGAGGCTCTGGCAGGGTACACCGGGGAGCTGTTTTTT
TRBV2,NA,few,TRBJ2-3,CAAGAGPASTDTQYF,TGTGCCGCCGGCGCGGGACCGGCTAGCACAGATACGCAGTATTTT
TRBV18,TRBD2,NA,TRBJ2-2,CASSPLAGGSGKLFF,TGTGCCAGCTCACCACTAGCGGGAGGCTCCGGGAAGCTGTTTTTT
TRBV29-1,NA,NA,TRBJ2-2,CSVWVIGELFF,TGCAGCGTCTGGGTAATCGGGGAGCTGTTTTTT
TRBV2,TRBD1,few,TRBJ2-3,CASSLQGSADTQYF,TGTGCCAGCAGTCTACAGGGGAGCGCAGATACGCAGTATTTT
TRBV12-5,NA,NA,TRBJ1-2,CASGRGRGAGGYTF,TGTGCTAGTGGGAGGGGACGGGGGGCCGGTGGCTACACCTTC